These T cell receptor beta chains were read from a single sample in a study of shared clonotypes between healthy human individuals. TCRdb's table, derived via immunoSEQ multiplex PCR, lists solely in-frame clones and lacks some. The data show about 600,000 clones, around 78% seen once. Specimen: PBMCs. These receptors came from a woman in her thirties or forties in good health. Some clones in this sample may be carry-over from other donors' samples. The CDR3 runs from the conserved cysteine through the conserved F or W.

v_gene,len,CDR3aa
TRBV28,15,CASHTRTGYSYEQYF
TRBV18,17,CASSPDRPGQAQETQYF
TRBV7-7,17,CASSARRIGQGTGELFF
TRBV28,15,CASTSTGGLYNEQFF
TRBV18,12,CASSPYPYEQYF
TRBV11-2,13,CASSRYSNQPQHF
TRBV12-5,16,CASGLGGQATNTEAFF
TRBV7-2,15,CASSLAAGSYNEQFF
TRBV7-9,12,CASSLSWEKLFF
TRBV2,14,CASSTIPEGGGYTF
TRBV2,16,CASSGTGGSGANVLTF
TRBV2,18,CASCCALAGDLSTDTQYF
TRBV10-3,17,CAISDNRGGRGKNIQYF
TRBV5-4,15,CASSLYVGSYNEQFF
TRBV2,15,CASSEARTGLGEAFF
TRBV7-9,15,CASSLGRGPNEKLFF
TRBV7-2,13,CASSFDRTDTQYF
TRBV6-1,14,CASSAGRSGNTIYF
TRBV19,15,CASTTGGVRTGELFF
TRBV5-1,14,CASGSGGLNTEAFF
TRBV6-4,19,CASSDRETKAVVLTGELFF
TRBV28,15,CASIRRRTTVVEAFF
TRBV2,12,CASSADHNEQFF
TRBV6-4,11,CASSLGQTYTF
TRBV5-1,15,CASSLVQGGQETQYF
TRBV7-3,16,CASSPTGGGADYGYTF
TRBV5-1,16,CASSLVGTDYQETQYF
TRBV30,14,CAWDRDRISYEQYF
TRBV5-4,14,CASSGRWEVTEAFF